The source of this T cell receptor beta chain is a study of cytomegalovirus exposure and HLA in healthy donors. Findings and caveats of the study: Rare TCR sequences predominated, though certain public TCRs were found in many donors. Sequence variants that were highly shared formed a cluster that was likely a sequencing artifact. Cytomegalovirus-associated TCR beta chains were listed, numbering roughly 150.

Of note for this clone: No antigen is known for it.

PCR employed 60 Vbeta and 13 Jbeta primers. The assay was immunoSEQ multiplex PCR, and TCRdb's table has in-frame clones only and misses some. The repertoire has over 200,000 clones, almost 70% of them found once; the top ten carry roughly 2.5%. The TCR was taken from a man aged 40-49 years in good health and CMV-seropositive. The sample taken for sequencing was PBMCs.

Here the CDR3 DNA reads TGTGCCACCAGCAGCTGGGGGGTCGCTGAAGCTTTCTTT. Translated, it gives CATSSWGVAEAFF. The chain has TRBV15 and TRBJ1-1; TRBD1 is a possible D gene (5 bases). The V and J ends lost 3 bases and 6 bases respectively, with 11 bases between them. The CDR3 runs to 13 residues. Germline CDR1 LNHNV, CDR2 YYDKDF (reference sequence).